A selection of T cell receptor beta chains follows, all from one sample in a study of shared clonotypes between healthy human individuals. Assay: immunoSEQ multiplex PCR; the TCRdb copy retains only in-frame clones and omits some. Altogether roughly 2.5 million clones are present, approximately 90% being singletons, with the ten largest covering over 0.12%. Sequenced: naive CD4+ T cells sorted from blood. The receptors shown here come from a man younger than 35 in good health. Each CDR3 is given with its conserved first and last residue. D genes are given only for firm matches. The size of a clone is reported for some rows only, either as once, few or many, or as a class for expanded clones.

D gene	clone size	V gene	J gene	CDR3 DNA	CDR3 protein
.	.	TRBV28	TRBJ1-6	TGTGCCAGCACCTTCGCCGATCGAGAGAATTCACCCCTCCACTTT	CASTFADRENSPLHF
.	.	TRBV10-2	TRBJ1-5	TGCGCCAGCAGTGAAGGGGCCGGCAATCAGCCCCAGCATTTT	CASSEGAGNQPQHF
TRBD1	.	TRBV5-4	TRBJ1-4	TGTGCCAGCAGCACGCAGGGGGCAACTAATGAAAAACTGTTTTTT	CASSTQGATNEKLFF
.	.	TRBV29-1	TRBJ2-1	TGCAGCGTTGTAAGGTCAGGCAATGAGCAGTTCTTC	CSVVRSGNEQFF
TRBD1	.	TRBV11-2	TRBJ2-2	TGTGCCAGCAGCCCACACCAGGGACAGCGAAACACCGGGGAGCTGTTTTTT	CASSPHQGQRNTGELFF
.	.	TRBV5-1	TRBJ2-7	TGCGCCAGCAGCTTGGCCTCTGGCTCGGGGGCCCAGAGCTCCTACGAGCAGTACTTC	CASSLASGSGAQSSYEQYF
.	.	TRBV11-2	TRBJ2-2	TGTGCCAGCAGCTTAGATCATAACACCGGGGAGCTGTTTTTT	CASSLDHNTGELFF
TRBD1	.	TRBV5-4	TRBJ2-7	TGTGCCAGCAGCCAGATACTGTCGGACAGGCGCATATCCTACGAGCAGTACTTC	CASSQILSDRRISYEQYF
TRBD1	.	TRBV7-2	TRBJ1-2	TGTGCCAGCAGTAAGGGACAGGGAGTGGATGGCTACACCTTC	CASSKGQGVDGYTF
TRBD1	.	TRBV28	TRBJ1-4	TGTGCCAGCTGGGATTCAATCCGGGACAGGGATTATGCAACTAATGAAAAACTGTTTTTT	CASWDSIRDRDYATNEKLFF
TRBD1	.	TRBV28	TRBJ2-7	TGTGCCAGCAAGTTCCAGGGGGAGAAAAAGTACGAGCAGTACTTC	CASKFQGEKKYEQYF
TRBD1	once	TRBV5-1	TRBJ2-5	TGCGCCAGCGCTCCCCGGGACAGGGGTGGCCAAGAGACCCAGTACTTC	CASAPRDRGGQETQYF
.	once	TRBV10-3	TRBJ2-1	TGTGCCATCAGTGACGGAGTGGAGCAGTTCTTC	CAISDGVEQFF
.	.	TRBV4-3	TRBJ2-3	TGCGCCAGCAGCCAAGGGGCTACGCAGTATTTT	CASSQGATQYF
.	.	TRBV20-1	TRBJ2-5	TGCAGTGCTGATTTATCCGAGACCCAGTACTTC	CSADLSETQYF
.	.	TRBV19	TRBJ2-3	TGTGCCAGTAGTATAGACCCGATGGGGCGGAGCACAGATACGCAGTATTTT	CASSIDPMGRSTDTQYF
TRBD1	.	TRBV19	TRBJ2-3	TGTGCCAGCGGACAGGGTGTAACAGATACGCAGTATTTT	CASGQGVTDTQYF
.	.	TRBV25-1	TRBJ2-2	TGTGCCAGCAGTGGGGTCCCCCAGGGCACCGGGGAGCTGTTTTTT	CASSGVPQGTGELFF
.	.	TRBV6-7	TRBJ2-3	TGTGCCAGCAGTCCCCGACTAGGCACAGATACGCAGTATTTT	CASSPRLGTDTQYF
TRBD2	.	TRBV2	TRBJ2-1	TGTGCCAGCACCGGGACTAGCGGATACAATGAGCAGTTCTTC	CASTGTSGYNEQFF
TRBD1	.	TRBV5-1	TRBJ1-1	TGCGCCAGCAGCTTGTTTGGGGACAGGGACCTCTCTGAAGCTTTCTTT	CASSLFGDRDLSEAFF
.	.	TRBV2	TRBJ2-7	TGTGCCAGCAAGCCCGGGACCTACGAGCAGTACTTC	CASKPGTYEQYF
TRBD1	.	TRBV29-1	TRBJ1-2	TGCAGCGTTGAACCGCTGGGACAGGGAGATTACACCTTC	CSVEPLGQGDYTF
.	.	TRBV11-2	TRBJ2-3	TGTGCCAGCAGCTTAGACGGGATTAGCGCAGATACGCAGTATTTT	CASSLDGISADTQYF
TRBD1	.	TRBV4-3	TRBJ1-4	TGCGCCAGCAGTTCGGCGGACAGGGGAACTAATGAAAAACTGTTTTTT	CASSSADRGTNEKLFF
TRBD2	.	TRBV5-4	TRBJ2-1	TGTGCCAGCAGCGTACTAGCGGTGGATGAGCAGTTCTTC	CASSVLAVDEQFF
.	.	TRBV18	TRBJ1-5	TGTGCCAGCTCACCACCGGGGCCCGAGGGGCCCCAGCATTTT	CASSPPGPEGPQHF
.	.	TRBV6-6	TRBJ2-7	TGTGCCAGCAGTTACGGCCCTTACGAGCAGTACTTC	CASSYGPYEQYF